This T cell receptor (beta chain) was sequenced for a study of Ad26.COV2.S vaccination and SARS-CoV-2 variants. The study's findings and limits: In TCR breadth and depth analyses, total T cell responses may have been underestimated.

Generated by immunoSEQ multiplex PCR, the TCRdb table keeps only in-frame clones and is missing some. Of just over 350,000 clones in the sample, 92% are singletons; the top ten hold 3.5% to 4.5%. Points on this clone: As yet, its antigen is unknown.

CDR3 length: 14 amino acids. The ends lost 10 bases at V and 1 base at J; junction bases unmatched: 9. Germline V lookup: CDR1 ENHRY, CDR2 SYGVKD. This sequence originates from a human donor who had recovered from COVID-19. The sequences come from peripheral blood, collected after recovery from COVID-19. This chain links TRBV10-3 with TRBJ1-1; TRBD1 agrees at 7 bases. CDR3 amino acids: CATRQGLTNTEAFF. The CDR3 coding sequence is TGTGCCACTAGACAGGGTCTGACGAACACTGAAGCTTTCTTT.